This entry concerns a single T cell receptor beta chain. This CDR3 contains 16 residues. V was clipped by 0 bases and J by 0 bases, with 9 bases between them. Germline lookup yields CDR1 MNHEY and CDR2 SVGAGI. This table comes from immunoSEQ multiplex PCR, and its TCRdb copy is limited to in-frame clones, with some not included. The sample lists approximately 130,000 clones, 70% to 90% occurring once. The sample belongs to a study of blood T cell repertoires in COVID-19. About the study: Some COVID-19 samples were acute and others convalescent; all came from the United States, Italy and Spain.

The chain couples TRBV6-5 to TRBJ1-3; D is unresolved. The TCR sequence derives from a woman in her fifties or sixties who had recovered from COVID-19. Sequenced: peripheral blood. The CDR3 DNA sequence: TGTGCCAGCAGTTACTCGCCGCAGGCCTCTGGAAACACCATATATTTT. Amino acid sequence: CASSYSPQASGNTIYF.